The 4 T cell receptor beta chains given below trace back to one sample, sequenced in a study of T-cell reconstitution after alpha-beta-depleted transplantation in children. A TCRbeta library incorporating unique molecular identifiers was prepared. TCRdb reprocessed the PCR reads with MiXCR, giving one entry per CDR3 protein. The repertoire has fewer than 400,000 distinct CDR3 sequences, about a fifth of them found once; the top ten carry around 4%. The source was PBMCs from the stem cell graft donor, collected from the stem cell graft. The source is a human donor who donated a stem cell graft to a child with acute myeloid leukemia.

This chain joins TRBV12-3 or TRBV12-4 and TRBJ2-5, with D maybe TRBD1 (5 bases). Trimming took 7 bases from V and 5 from J, leaving 14 bases between them. The CDR3 sequence is 13 residues long. The CDR3 DNA reads as TGTGCCAGCATGGAAGGGGCCGGGGAGACCCAGTACTTC. Its protein is CASMEGAGETQYF.

This clonotype was counted many times. The limits of the CDR3 on the DNA are not certain, so only TCRdb's listed CDR3 is given. The chain has TRBV12-3 or TRBV12-4 and TRBJ2-7; TRBD2 is taken as the D call from the table, unchecked against the DNA. The CDR3 has 14 residues if both end residues are counted. The CDR3 reads CASILEAGVSEQYF.

This clonotype was seen a handful of times. The chain links TRBV12-3 or TRBV12-4 to TRBJ2-7; 10 nucleotides match TRBD1. Trimming removed 5 bases from V and 5 bases from J; junction bases left unmatched: 6. The CDR3 spans 14 residues. CDR3 residues: CASSKGQGLNEQYF. DNA of the CDR3: TGTGCCAGCAGTAAGGGACAGGGGTTGAACGAGCAGTACTTC.

This clonotype showed up just a few times. V is TRBV4-3 and J is TRBJ2-1; 7 bases are shared with TRBD2. The CDR3 extends over 17 amino acids. Germline-derived CDR1 and CDR2 are LGHNA and YSLEER. The J segment lost 2 bases and the V segment lost 0 bases, leaving 7 bases of the junction unmatched. The DNA of the CDR3 is TGCGCCAGCAGCCAAGAGGGTACGGGAGGCCCCTACAATGAGCAGTTCTTC. It translates to CASSQEGTGGPYNEQFF.